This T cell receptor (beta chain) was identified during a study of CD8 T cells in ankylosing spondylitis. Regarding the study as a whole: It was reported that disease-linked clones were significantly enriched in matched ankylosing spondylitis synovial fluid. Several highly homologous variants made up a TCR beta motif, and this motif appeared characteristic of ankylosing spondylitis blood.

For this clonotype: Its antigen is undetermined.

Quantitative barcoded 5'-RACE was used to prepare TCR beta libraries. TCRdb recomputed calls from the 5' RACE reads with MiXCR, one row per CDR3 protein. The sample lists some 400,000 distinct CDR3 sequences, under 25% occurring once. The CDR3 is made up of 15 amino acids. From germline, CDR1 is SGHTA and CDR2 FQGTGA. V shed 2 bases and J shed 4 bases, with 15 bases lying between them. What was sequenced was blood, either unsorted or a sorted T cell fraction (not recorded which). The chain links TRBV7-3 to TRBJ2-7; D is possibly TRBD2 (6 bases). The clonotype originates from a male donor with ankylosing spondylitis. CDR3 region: CASSLQAGPTYEQYF. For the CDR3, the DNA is TGTGCCAGCAGCTTACAAGCGGGCCCAACTTACGAGCAGTACTTC.